This T cell receptor beta chain appears in the sequencing data of a study of early T cells in non-severe SARS-CoV-2 infection. TCRdb reprocessed the 5' RACE reads via MiXCR and lists one record per CDR3 protein. The table has tens of thousands of distinct CDR3 sequences, over 10% seen once. V lost 3 bases and J lost 6, with 14 bases in between. CDR1 is ENHRY and CDR2 is SYGVKD in the germline V gene. CDR3 size: 15 residues. This clonotype was recorded many times. The receptor was isolated from an adult who was a healthcare worker with PCR-confirmed SARS-CoV-2 infection or an uninfected control (not recorded which). The sample taken for sequencing was whole blood. This rearrangement joins TRBV10-3 to TRBJ2-2; D is ambiguous. The CDR3 nucleotides are TGTGCCATCAGTGAAAACCGCGACGGCGCCGGGGAGCTGTTTTTT. This translates into CAISENRDGAGELFF.